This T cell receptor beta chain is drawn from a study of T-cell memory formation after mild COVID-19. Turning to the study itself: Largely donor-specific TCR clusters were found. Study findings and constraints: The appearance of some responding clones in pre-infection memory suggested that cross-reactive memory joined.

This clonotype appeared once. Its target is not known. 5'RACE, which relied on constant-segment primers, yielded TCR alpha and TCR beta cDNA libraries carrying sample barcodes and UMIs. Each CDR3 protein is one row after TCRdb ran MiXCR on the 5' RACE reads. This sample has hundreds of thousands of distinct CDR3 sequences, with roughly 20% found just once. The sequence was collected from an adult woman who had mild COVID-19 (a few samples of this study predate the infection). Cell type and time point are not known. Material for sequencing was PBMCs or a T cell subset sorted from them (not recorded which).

CDR3 sequence: CASSLVSDHLGGELFF. DNA of the CDR3: TGTGCCAGCAGTTTAGTTTCCGACCACCTCGGCGGGGAGCTGTTTTTT. The V gene is TRBV28, the J gene TRBJ2-2, with D unclear. V was clipped by 2 bases and J by 7 bases, with 17 bases between them. The germline gives CDR1 MDHEN, CDR2 SYDVKM. This CDR3 is 16 amino acids long. The whole variable domain, remainder taken from reference TRBV28 and TRBJ2-2, is DVKVTQSSRYLVKRTGEKVFLECVQDMDHENMFWYRQDPGLGLRLIYFSYDVKMKEKGDIPEGYSVSREKKERFSLILESASTNQTSMYLCASSLVSDHLGGELFFGEGSRLTVL.